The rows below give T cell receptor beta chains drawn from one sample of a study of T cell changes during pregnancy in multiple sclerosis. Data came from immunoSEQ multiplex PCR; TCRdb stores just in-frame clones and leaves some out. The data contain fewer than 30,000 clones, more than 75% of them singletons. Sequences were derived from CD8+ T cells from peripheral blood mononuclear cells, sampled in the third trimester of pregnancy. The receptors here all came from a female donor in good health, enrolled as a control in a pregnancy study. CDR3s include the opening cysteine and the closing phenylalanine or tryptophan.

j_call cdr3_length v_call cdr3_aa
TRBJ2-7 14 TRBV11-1 CASSLGRLHYEQYF
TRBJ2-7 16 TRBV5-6 CASSPIEGTPTYEQYF
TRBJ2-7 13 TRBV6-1 CASSTKGLYEQYF
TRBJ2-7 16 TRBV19 CASSTGLALSSYEQYF
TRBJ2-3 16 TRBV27 CASKISQGASTDTQYF
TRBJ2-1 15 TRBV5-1 CASSPGIAGGDEQFF
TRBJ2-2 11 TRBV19 CASRLSGELFF
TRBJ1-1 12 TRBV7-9 CASRTGGTEAFF
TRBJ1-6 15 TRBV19 CASGTDSSYNSPLHF
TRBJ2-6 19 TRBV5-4 CASSYEGGTGGSGANVLTF
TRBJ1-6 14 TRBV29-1 CSVEKAGVSAPLHF
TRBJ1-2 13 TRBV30 CAWSEDGYYGYTF
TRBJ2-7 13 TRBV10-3 CAISDVTGYEQYF
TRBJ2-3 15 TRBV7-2 CASSDSLGGTDTQYF
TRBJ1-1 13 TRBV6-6 CASSYGGGTEAFF
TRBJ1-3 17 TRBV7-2 CASSFPQQGLSGNTIYF
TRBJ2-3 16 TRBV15 CATHPGLAASTDTQYF
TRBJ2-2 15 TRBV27 CASSPGTGITGELFF
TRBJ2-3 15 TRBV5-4 CASSLLAGVADTQYF
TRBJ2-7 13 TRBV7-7 CASSAGGSYEQYF
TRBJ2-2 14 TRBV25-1 CASREAGPIGELFF
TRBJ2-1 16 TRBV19 CASSISGLAGYNEQFF
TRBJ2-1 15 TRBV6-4 CASSEATGDYNEQFF
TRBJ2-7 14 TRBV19 CASGRRDRSYEQYF
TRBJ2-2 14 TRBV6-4 CASSDSSSSGELFF
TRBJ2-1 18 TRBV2 CASSEFSALSVSYNEQFF
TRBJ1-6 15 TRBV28 CASSPHRGGRSPLHF
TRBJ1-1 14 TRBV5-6 CASSFGTARTEAFF
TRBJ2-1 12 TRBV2 CASSGELDEQFF
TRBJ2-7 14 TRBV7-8 CATDAGQASYEQYF
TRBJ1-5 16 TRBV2 CASSEGNLGGPQPQHF
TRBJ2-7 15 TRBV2 CASSEKWEWGYEQYF
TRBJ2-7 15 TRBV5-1 CASSLTGGSGDEQYF
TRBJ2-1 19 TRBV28 CASSFRLAGMGMSDNEQFF
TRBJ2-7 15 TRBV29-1 CSVEDSSGSSYEQYF
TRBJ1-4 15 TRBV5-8 CASSLERVGDEKLFF
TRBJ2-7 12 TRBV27 CASSSPSDEQYF
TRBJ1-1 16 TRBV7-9 CASSPRVNYGNTEAFF
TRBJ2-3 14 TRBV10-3 CATWTSGSLDTQYF
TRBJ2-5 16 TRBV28 CASNIWPAGIQETQYF
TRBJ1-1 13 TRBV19 CATLVPGGTEAFF
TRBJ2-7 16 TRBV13 CASSFAPGQEGGKQYF
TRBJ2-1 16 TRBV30 CAWSTLPAGEYNEQFF
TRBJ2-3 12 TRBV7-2 CASTLAGDTQYF
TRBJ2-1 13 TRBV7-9 CASESGADNEQFF
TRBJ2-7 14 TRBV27 CASSVGTGSYEQYF
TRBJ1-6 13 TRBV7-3 CASSLIGGSPLHF
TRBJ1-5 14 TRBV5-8 CASSWASSNQPQHF
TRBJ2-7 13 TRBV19 CASSPGLNYEQYF
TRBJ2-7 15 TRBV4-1 CASSPSTGPSYEQYF
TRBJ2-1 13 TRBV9 CASSPGGDTEQFF
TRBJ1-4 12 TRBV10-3 CATTQGAEKLFF
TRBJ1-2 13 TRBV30 CAWDSGTDYGYTF
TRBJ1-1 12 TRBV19 CASSLGTAEAFF
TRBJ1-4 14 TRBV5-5 CASSIGRGKEKLFF
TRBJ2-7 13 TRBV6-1 CASSEARSYEQYF
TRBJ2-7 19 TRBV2 CASSEEGLAGGPFSYEQYF